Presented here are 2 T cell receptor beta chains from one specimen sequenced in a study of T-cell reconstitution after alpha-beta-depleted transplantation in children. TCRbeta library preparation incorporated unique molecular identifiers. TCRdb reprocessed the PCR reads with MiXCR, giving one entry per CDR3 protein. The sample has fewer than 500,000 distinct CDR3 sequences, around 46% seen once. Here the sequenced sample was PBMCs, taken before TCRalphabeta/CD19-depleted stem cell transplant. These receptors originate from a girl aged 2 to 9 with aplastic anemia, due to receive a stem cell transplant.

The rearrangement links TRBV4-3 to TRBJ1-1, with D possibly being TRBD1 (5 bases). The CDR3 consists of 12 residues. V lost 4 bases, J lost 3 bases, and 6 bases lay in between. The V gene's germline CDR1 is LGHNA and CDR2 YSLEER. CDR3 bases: TGCGCCAGCAGCCGAGGGGACACTGAAGCTTTCTTT. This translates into CASSRGDTEAFF.

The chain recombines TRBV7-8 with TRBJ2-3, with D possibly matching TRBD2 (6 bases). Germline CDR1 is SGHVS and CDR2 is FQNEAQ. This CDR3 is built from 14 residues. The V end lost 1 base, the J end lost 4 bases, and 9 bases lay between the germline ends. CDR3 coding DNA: TGTGCCAGCAGCTTAGGCGGGGCCCCAGATACGCAGTATTTT. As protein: CASSLGGAPDTQYF.